Here is one T cell receptor beta chain with its context. The data stem from a study of T cell changes during pregnancy in multiple sclerosis. This CDR3 has 15 amino acids. With 3 bases clipped from V and 7 bases from J, the junction kept 9 bases outside the gene matches. Germline V CDR1 and CDR2: SEHNR, FQNEAQ (reference sequence). Profiled with immunoSEQ multiplex PCR; TCRdb holds only in-frame clones, not every one. The sample gives over 45,000 clones, around 92% of which show up once; about 8.1% is in the top ten. Here the sequenced sample was CD8+ T cells from peripheral blood mononuclear cells, taken after pregnancy. This clonotype originated in a female donor with multiple sclerosis, enrolled in a pregnancy study. The V gene is TRBV7-9, the J gene TRBJ2-1; 7 bases fit TRBD2. The CDR3 is CASSFPRLAGNEQFF. In DNA, the CDR3 is TGTGCCAGCAGCTTCCCTCGACTAGCCGGAAATGAGCAGTTCTTC.